This T cell receptor (beta chain) was sequenced during a study of early T cells in non-severe SARS-CoV-2 infection. In the case of this clonotype: An end of the junction differs from the germline gene, which may be a read error.

The CDR3 consists of 12 residues. Germline values: CDR1 LGHNA, CDR2 YNFKEQ. TCRdb re-called the 5' RACE reads through MiXCR, storing one row per CDR3 protein. Here the sample spans more than 80,000 distinct CDR3 sequences, 16% being singletons. Sequencing was carried out using whole blood. The V gene is TRBV4-2, the J gene TRBJ2-7; D remains unclear. This receptor was identified in an adult who was a healthcare worker with PCR-confirmed SARS-CoV-2 infection or an uninfected control (not recorded which). The CDR3 nucleotides read TGCGCCAGCAGCCAAGACTGGGGAGAGCAGTACTTC. It codes for CASSQDWGEQYF.